This T cell receptor beta chain emerged from a study of blood T cells in healthy people across ages (dated by TCRdb to 2015 to 2017). Study-level background: In model experiments, template switching captured about one uniquely barcoded TCR beta cDNA molecule for every two T cells. The donors were divided into four age groups: young (average about 16 years), middle-aged (about 39), aged (about 62) and long-lived (roughly 82). Using the same blood draw, the study looked at two additional independent replicas of 1 million unique cDNA reads for two donors, one aged 18 to 29 and the other aged 80 or older. Age-related changes in TCR beta repertoire diversity were measured in the study by deep sequencing normalized with unique cDNA molecular identifiers. To avoid experimental bias, donors of different ages were spread randomly across the sequencing lanes.

General study outcomes and caveats: Donor CMV infection status was unknown, potentially confounding age-related changes in expanded clonotypes. Observed TCR beta diversity correlated strongly with the percentage of naive T cells measured by flow cytometry. Observed TCR beta diversity per million T cells fell roughly linearly with age, and a significant reduction was already apparent by age around 40. Estimates of total diversity based on one million sequenced T cells were considered lower bounds and underestimates. The long-lived group showed more naive CD4+ T cells, fewer expanded clones and increased TCR diversity than the aged group, suggesting age selection. Bulk unsorted PBMC profiling prevented conclusive comparison of naive and antigen-experienced compartments.

The library was produced with 5' RACE. Sequenced using an Illumina HiSeq 2500. A second PCR of about 6 to 12 cycles was performed with a sample-barcoded 5' primer and a J-beta primer mix. A unique molecular identifier was introduced onto each TCR beta cDNA molecule by a template-switch 5' adaptor carrying 12 random nucleotides. At least 2.5 million CDR3-containing paired-end reads were obtained from each sample. All of the RNA was converted into first-strand cDNA using the Mint cDNA synthesis kit, with a TRBC-specific oligonucleotide serving as the primer. All cDNA was treated with uracil-DNA glycosylase and then went through a first 18-cycle PCR with the universal primers M1SS and BC2_uni_R. Per the authors' processing: Each sample was normalized by randomly selecting 1 million high-quality reads, each carrying a distinct molecular identifier. Reads with shared molecular identifiers were discarded instead of being binned into consensus sequences. MiTCR, set to a Q25 quality threshold and the strictest error-elimination algorithm, was used for CDR3 identification, clonotype clustering and error correction. A nonparametric unseen species model using Euler transformation provided a lower-bound estimate of total TCR beta diversity. Starting from the raw public reads, TCRdb applied fastp trimming at Q25, assembled clones with MiXCR and retained in-frame beta chains. Each entry is one CDR3 protein sequence, shown with its most common DNA and genes. The V and J calls were not made by the authors but by TCRdb's processing. In this sample the table shows 650,000 to 1,000,000 distinct CDR3 sequences, roughly 35% of which occur a single time. The top ten clones comprise 10% to 15% of the sample.

Spanning cysteine to phenylalanine, the CDR3 consists of 11 amino acids. The entry retains the CDR3 DNA only, 33 bases that are in frame from base 1. A distance of 4 bases separates the germline ends of V and J, which lose 1 base and 4 bases respectively. CDR1 and CDR2 are read off the germline V gene as SQVTM and ANQGSEA. This clonotype was seen ten or more times. Its antigen is unknown. One base away there is no much larger clone; base qualities are not given. Donors were approximately 42 systemically healthy Caucasian individuals from Russia aged roughly 6 to 90 years. Around 10 milliliters of peripheral blood were collected from each donor into EDTA-treated Vacutainer tubes. Ficoll-Paque density-gradient centrifugation was used to isolate PBMCs, with at least 6 million obtained per sample. Total RNA, at least 6 micrograms per sample, was extracted from PBMCs with Trizol reagent. For every donor, flow cytometry on a PBMC aliquot measured the percentage of naive CD45RAhigh/CD27high T cells.

The origin of this receptor is a man between 18 and 35 years old in good health. The material sequenced was blood. The rearranged chain carries TRBV29-1 and TRBJ1-2; there is no confident call for the D gene. CDR3 region: CSVEVRYGYTF. The nucleotides read TGCAGCGTTGAAGTCCGCTATGGCTACACCTTC.